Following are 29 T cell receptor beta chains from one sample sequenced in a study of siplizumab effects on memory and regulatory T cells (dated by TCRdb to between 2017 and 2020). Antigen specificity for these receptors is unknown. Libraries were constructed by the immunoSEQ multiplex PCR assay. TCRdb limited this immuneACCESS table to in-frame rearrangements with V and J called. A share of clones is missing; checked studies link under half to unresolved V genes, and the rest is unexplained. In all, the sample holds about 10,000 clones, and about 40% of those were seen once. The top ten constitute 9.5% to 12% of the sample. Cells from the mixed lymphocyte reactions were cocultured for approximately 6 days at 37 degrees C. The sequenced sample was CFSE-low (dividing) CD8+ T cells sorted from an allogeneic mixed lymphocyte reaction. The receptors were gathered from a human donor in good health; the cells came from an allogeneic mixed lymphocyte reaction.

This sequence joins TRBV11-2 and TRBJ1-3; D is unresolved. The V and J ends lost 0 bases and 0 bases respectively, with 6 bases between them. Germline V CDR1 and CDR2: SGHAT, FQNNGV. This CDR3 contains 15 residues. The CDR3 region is CASSLDRISGNTIYF. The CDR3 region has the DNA TGTGCCAGCAGCTTAGACAGGATCTCTGGAAACACCATATATTTT.

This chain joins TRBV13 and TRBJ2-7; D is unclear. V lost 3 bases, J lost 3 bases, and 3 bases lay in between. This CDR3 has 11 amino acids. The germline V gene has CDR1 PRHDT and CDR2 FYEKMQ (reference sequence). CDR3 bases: TGTGCCAGCAGCTTGGGCTACGAGCAGTACTTC. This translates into CASSLGYEQYF.

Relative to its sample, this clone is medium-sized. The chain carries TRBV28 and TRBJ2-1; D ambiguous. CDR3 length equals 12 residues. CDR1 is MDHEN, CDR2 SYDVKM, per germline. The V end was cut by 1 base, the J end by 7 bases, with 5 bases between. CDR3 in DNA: TGTGCCAGCAGTTTATTCGTGAATGAGCAGTTCTTC. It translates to CASSLFVNEQFF.

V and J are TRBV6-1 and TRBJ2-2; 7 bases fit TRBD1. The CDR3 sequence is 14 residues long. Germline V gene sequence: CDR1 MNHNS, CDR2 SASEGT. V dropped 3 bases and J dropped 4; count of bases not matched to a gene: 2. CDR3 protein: CASSETGSTGELFF. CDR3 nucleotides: TGTGCCAGCAGTGAGACAGGGAGCACCGGGGAGCTGTTTTTT.

The CDR3 region has the DNA TGTGCCAGCAGCTCCGACAGGAACGCGAACACCGGGGAGCTGTTTTTT. Amino acids: CASSSDRNANTGELFF. J is TRBJ2-2 and V is TRBV7-2; TRBD1 is a possible D gene (6 bases). CDR3 size: 16 residues. The V end lost 4 bases, the J end lost 0 bases, and 12 bases lay between the germline ends. Germline values: CDR1 SGHTA, CDR2 FQGNSA.

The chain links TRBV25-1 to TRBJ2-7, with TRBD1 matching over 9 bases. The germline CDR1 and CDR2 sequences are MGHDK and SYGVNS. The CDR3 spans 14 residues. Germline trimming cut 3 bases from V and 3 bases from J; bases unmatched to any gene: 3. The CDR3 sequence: CASSDGQGIYEQYF. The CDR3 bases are TGTGCCAGCAGTGACGGACAGGGGATCTACGAGCAGTACTTC.

CDR3 DNA: TGTGCCAGCAGCTTAGGTACGGGCTCCTACGAGCAGTACTTC. This encodes CASSLGTGSYEQYF. The chain couples TRBV7-3 to TRBJ2-7; D is unclear. The CDR3 is 14 residues long. CDR1 SGHTA and CDR2 FQGTGA come from the germline V gene. V was shortened by 2 bases and J by 0 bases, with 8 bases between the two germline ends.

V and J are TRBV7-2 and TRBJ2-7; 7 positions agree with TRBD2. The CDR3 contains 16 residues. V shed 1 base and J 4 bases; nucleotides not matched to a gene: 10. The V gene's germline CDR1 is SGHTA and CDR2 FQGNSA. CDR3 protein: CASSLEGGQSRYEQYF. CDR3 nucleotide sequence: TGTGCCAGCAGCTTAGAGGGAGGGCAGTCCCGTTACGAGCAGTACTTC.

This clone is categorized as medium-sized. DNA for the CDR3: TGCGCCAGCAGCCAGGAGGGTCCCGGAGACTATGGCTACACCTTC. This codes for CASSQEGPGDYGYTF. The V gene is TRBV4-1, the J gene TRBJ1-2, with D uncertain. V lost 3 bases and J 3 bases, leaving 14 bases between the germline ends. Looked up from germline, CDR1 is MGHRA and CDR2 is YSYEKL. The CDR3 runs 15 residues.

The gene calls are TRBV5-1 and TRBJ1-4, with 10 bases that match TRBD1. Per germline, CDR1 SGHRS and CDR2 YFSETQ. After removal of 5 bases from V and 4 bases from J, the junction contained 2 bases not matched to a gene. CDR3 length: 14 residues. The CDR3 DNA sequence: TGCGCCAGCAGAGGGGACAGGGGTAATGAAAAACTGTTTTTT. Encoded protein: CASRGDRGNEKLFF.

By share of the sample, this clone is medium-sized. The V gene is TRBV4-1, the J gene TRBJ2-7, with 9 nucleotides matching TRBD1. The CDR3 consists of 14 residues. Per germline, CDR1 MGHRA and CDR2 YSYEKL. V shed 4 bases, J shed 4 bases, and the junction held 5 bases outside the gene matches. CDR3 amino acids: CASSPGQGIYEQYF. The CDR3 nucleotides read TGCGCCAGCAGCCCAGGACAGGGGATATACGAGCAGTACTTC.

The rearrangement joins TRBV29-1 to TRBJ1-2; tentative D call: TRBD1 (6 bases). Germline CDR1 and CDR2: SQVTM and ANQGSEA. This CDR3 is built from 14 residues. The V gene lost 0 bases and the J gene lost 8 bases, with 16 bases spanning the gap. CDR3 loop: CSVEDRGPLEGYTF. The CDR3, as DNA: TGCAGCGTTGAAGATCGGGGGCCTCTGGAGGGCTACACCTTC.

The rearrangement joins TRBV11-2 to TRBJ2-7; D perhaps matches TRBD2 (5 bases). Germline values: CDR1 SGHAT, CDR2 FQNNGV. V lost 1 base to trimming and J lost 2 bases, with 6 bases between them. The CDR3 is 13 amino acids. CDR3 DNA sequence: TGTGCCAGCAGCTTAGCGGGAACCTACGAGCAGTACTTC. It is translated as CASSLAGTYEQYF.

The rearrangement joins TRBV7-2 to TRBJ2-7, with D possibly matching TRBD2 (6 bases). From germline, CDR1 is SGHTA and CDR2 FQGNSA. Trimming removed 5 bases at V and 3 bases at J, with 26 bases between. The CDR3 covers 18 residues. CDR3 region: CASSPPIGWGEESYEQYF. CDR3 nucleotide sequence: TGTGCCAGCAGCCCCCCGATAGGATGGGGGGAGGAAAGCTACGAGCAGTACTTC.

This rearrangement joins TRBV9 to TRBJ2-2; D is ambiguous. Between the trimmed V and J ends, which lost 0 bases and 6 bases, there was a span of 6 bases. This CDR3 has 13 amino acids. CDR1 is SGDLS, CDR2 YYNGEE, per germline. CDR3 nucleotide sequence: TGTGCCAGCAGCGTAGGTGGGGCCGGGGAGCTGTTTTTT. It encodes CASSVGGAGELFF.

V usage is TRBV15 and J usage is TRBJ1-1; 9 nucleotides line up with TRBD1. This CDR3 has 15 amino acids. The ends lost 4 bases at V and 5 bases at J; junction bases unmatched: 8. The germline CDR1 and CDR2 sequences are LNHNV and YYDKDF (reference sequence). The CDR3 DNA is TGTGCCACCAGCACGTACAACAGGGGGCATACTGAAGCTTTCTTT. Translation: CATSTYNRGHTEAFF.

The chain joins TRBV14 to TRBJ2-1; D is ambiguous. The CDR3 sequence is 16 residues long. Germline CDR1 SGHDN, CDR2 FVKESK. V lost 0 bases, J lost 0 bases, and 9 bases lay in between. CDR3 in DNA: TGTGCCAGCAGCCAAGATCCGCCCAGCTCCTACAATGAGCAGTTCTTC. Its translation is CASSQDPPSSYNEQFF.

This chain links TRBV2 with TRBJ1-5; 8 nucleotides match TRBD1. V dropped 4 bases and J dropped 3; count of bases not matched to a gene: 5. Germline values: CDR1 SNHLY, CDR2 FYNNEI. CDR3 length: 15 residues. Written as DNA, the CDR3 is TGTGCCAGCAGTGGCGGACAGGGCCACAATCAGCCCCAGCATTTT. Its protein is CASSGGQGHNQPQHF. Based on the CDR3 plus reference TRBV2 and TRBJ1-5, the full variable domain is EPEVTQTPSHQVTQMGQEVILRCVPISNHLYFYWYRQILGQKVEFLVSFYNNEISEKSEIFDDQFSVERPDGSNFTLKIRSTKLEDSAMYFCASSGGQGHNQPQHFGDGTRLSIL.

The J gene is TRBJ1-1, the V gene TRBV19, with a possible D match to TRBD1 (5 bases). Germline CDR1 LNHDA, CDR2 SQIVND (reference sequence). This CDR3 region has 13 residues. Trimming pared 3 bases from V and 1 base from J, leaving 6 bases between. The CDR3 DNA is TGTGCCAGTAGTATCGGGACGAACACTGAAGCTTTCTTT. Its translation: CASSIGTNTEAFF.

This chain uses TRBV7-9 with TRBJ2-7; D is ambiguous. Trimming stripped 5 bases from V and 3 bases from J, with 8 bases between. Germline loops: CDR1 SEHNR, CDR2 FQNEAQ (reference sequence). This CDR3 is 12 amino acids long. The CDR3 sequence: CASSRQGYEQYF. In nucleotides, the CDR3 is TGTGCCAGCAGCCGTCAAGGCTACGAGCAGTACTTC.

The DNA of the CDR3 is TGCGCCAGCAGCCAAGAGTTTTTGGCGGGGGGCGCCGATACGCAGTATTTT. It is translated as CASSQEFLAGGADTQYF. This rearrangement joins TRBV4-3 to TRBJ2-3; 8 bases are a match to TRBD2. Per the germline V gene, CDR1 is LGHNA and CDR2 is YSLEER. J lost 6 bases, V lost 0 bases, and 11 bases had no gene match. This CDR3 is built from 17 residues.

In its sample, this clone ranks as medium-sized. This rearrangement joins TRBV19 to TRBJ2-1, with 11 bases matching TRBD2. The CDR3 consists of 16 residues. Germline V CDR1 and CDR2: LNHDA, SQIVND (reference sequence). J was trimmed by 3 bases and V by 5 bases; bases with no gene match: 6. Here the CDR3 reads CASSATSGGYYNEQFF. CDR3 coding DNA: TGTGCCAGTAGTGCCACTAGCGGGGGTTACTACAATGAGCAGTTCTTC.

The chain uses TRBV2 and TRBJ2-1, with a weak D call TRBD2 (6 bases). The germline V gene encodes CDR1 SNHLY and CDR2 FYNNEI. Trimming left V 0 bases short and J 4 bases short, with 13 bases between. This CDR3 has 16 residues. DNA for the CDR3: TGTGCCAGCAGTGAAGCGCTCGCGGGGCCATACAATGAGCAGTTCTTC. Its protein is CASSEALAGPYNEQFF.

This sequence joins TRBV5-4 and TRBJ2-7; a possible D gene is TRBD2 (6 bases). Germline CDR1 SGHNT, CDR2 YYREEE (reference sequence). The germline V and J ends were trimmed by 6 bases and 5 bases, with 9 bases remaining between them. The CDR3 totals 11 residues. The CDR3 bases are TGTGCCAGCATGGAGGGCAACGAGCAGTACTTC. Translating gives CASMEGNEQYF. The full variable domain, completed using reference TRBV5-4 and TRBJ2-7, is ETGVTQSPTHLIKTRGQQVTLRCSSQSGHNTVSWYQQALGQGPQFIFQYYREEENGRGNFPPRFSGLQFPNYSSELNVNALELDDSALYLCASMEGNEQYFGPGTRLTVT.

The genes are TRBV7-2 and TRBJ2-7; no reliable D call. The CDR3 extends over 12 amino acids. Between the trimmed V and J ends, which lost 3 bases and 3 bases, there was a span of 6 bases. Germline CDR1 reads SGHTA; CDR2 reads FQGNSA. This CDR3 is CASSLSYYEQYF. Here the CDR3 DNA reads TGTGCCAGCAGCTTGTCCTACTACGAGCAGTACTTC.

The CDR3 here is CASSLGPSTGELFF. The CDR3 DNA is TGTGCCAGCAGCTTAGGTCCTAGCACCGGGGAGCTGTTTTTT. The chain recombines TRBV7-6 with TRBJ2-2; D is unclear. CDR1 and CDR2 (germline): SGHVS, FNYEAQ. The CDR3 runs to 14 residues. Trimming shortened V by 1 base and J by 4 bases, and 7 bases separated the two germline ends. Full variable domain (remainder filled in from reference TRBV7-6 and TRBJ2-2): GAGVSQSPRYKVTKRGQDVALRCDPISGHVSLYWYRQALGQGPEFLTYFNYEAQQDKSGLPNDRFSAERPEGSISTLTIQRTEQRDSAMYRCASSLGPSTGELFFGEGSRLTVL.

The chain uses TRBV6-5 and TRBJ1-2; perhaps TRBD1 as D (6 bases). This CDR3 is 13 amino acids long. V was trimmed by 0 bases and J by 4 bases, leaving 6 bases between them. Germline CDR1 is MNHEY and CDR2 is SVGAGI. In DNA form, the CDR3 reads TGTGCCAGCAGTTACTCGGACAGCTATGGCTACACCTTC. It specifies CASSYSDSYGYTF.

The CDR3: CASRGPGLGYDQPQHF. In DNA, the CDR3 is TGTGCCAGCAGGGGCCCGGGGTTAGGGTATGATCAGCCCCAGCATTTT. The chain recombines TRBV27 with TRBJ1-5; no firm D call. The length of the CDR3 is 16 residues. CDR1 and CDR2 from the germline V gene are MNHEY and SMNVEV (reference sequence). The V end lost 6 bases, the J end lost 5 bases, and 20 bases lay between the germline ends.

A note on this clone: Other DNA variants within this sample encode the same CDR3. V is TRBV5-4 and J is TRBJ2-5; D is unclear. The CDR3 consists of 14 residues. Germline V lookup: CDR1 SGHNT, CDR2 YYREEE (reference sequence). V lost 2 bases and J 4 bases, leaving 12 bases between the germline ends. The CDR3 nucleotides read TGTGCCAGCAGCTTCGATAGTTCGGGAGAGACCCAGTACTTC. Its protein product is CASSFDSSGETQYF.